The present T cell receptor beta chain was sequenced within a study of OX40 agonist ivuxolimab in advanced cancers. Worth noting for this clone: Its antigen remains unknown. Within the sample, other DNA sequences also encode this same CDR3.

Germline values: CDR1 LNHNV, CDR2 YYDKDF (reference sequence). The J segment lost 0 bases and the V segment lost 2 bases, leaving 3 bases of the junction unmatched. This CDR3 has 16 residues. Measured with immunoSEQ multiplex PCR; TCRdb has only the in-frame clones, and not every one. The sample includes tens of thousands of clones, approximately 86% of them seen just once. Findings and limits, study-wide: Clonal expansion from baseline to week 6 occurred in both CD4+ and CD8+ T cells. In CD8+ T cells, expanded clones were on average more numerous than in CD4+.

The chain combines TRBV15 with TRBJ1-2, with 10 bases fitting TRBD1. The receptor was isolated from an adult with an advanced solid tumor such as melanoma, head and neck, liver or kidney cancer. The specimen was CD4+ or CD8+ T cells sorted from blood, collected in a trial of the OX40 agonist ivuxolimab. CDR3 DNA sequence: TGTGCCACCAGCAGACACGGACAGGGGGCTAACTATGGCTACACCTTC. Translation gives CATSRHGQGANYGYTF.